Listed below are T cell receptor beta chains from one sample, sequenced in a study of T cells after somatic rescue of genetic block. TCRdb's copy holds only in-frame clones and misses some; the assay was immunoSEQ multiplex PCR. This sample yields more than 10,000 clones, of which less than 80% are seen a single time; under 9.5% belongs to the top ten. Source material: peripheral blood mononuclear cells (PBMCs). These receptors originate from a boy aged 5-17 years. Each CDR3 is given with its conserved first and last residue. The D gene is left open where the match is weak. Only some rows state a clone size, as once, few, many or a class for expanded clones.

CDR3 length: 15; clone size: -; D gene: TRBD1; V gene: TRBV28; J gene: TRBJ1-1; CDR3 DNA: TGTGCCAGCAGTCCCCTCCCAGGGGGCGTGAATGAAGCTTTCTTT; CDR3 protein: CASSPLPGGVNEAFF
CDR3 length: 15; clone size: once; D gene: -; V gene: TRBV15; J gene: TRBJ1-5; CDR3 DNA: TGTGCCACCAGCAGAGCCAGGATGGGCAATCAGCCCCAGCATTTT; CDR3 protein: CATSRARMGNQPQHF
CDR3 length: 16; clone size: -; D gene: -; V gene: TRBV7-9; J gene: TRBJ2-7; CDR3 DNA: TGTGCCAGCAGCTTAGGTTCCCAGGGGAATTTGTACGAGCAGTACTTC; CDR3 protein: CASSLGSQGNLYEQYF
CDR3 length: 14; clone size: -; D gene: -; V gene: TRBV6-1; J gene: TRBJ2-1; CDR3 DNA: TGTGCCAGCCAGCCGGGGCCCATCAACAATGAGCAGTTCTTC; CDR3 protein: CASQPGPINNEQFF
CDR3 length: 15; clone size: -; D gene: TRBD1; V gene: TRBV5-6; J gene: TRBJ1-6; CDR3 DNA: TGTGCCAGCAGCCGCCCAGGGGGCTTAGGTTCACCCCTCCACTTT; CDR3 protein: CASSRPGGLGSPLHF
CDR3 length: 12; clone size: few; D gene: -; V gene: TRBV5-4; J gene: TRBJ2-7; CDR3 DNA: TGTGCCAGCAGCTTGACCCCGGGCGAGCAGTACTTC; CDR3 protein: CASSLTPGEQYF
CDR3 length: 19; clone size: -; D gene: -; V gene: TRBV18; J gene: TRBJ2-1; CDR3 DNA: TGTGCCAGCTCACCAAGATATTACGACAACGGGGAATATTACAATGAGCAGTTCTTC; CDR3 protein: CASSPRYYDNGEYYNEQFF
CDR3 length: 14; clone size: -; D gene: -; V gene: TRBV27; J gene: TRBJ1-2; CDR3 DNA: TGTGCCAGCAGTTTAAGACAGGCCAACTATGGCTACACCTTC; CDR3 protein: CASSLRQANYGYTF
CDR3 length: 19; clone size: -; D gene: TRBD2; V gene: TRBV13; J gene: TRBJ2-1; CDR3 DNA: TGTGCCAGCAGCTTTGGGCTAGCGGGAGGAAGGGCGATGTACAATGAGCAGTTCTTC; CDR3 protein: CASSFGLAGGRAMYNEQFF
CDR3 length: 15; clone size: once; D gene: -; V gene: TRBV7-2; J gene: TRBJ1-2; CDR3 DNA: TGTGCCAGCAGCCCCGGGGGGGCGGGTAACTATGGCTACACCTTC; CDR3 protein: CASSPGGAGNYGYTF
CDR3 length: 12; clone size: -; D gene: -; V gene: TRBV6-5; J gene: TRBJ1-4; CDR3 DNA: TGTGCCAGCAGACAGGGCGGTGAAAAACTGTTTTTT; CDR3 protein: CASRQGGEKLFF
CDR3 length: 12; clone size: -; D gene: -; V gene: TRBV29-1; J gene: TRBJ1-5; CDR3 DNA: TGCAGCGCATCGACAGGCTTACAGCCCCAGCATTTT; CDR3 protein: CSASTGLQPQHF
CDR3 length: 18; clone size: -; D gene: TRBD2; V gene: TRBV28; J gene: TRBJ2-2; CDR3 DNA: TGTGCCAGCAGTTTAAGAGGTAGCGGGAGGGCGAACACCGGGGAGCTGTTTTTT; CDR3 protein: CASSLRGSGRANTGELFF
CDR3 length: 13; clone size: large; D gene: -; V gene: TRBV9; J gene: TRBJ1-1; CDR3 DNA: TGTGCCAGCAGCCCCGGGCTTAACACTGAAGCTTTCTTT; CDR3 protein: CASSPGLNTEAFF
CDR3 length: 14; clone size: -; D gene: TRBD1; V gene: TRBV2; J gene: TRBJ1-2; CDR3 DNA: TGTGCCAGCAGCCGGGACAGTGGAGGCGGTGGCTACACCTTC; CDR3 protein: CASSRDSGGGGYTF
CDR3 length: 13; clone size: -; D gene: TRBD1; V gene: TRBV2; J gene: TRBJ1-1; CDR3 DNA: TGTGCCAGCAGACCGACAGGGGGAACTGAAGCTTTCTTT; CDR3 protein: CASRPTGGTEAFF